The clone carrying this TCR beta chain was recorded a few times. Antigen specificity is unknown. The sample originates from a study of T cells in narcolepsy. About the study: Patients with NT1 or NT2 and healthy control donors were enrolled.

CDR1 is MRHNA, CDR2 SNTAGT, per germline. Trimming cost V 0 bases and J 5 bases; bases outside gene matches: 1. CDR3 length: 14 residues. Study-wide points: Healthy controls reportedly lacked the autoreactive clonotypes serially found in patients' blood. Same-patient CSF and blood CD4+ T cell clonotypes included HCRT-specific and TRIB2-specific autoreactive ones. Autoreactive clone sequences were missing from some blood memory CD4+ repertoires.

Sequencing was performed with immunoSEQ multiplex PCR; in TCRdb, only in-frame clones are kept and a portion is missing. The sample has around 27,000 clones, just under 85% seen once. The sequenced sample consisted of CD45RA- memory CD4+ T cells from PBMCs. This receptor was obtained from a human donor with narcolepsy. The chain uses TRBV6-4 and TRBJ2-1; TRBD2 agrees at 7 bases. For the CDR3, the DNA is TGTGCCAGCAGTGACTCGGGAGGGCACAATGAGCAGTTCTTC. It specifies CASSDSGGHNEQFF.